This T cell receptor (beta chain) comes out of a study of cytomegalovirus exposure and HLA in healthy donors. Across the study: The study's early data release held tens of millions of unique TCRs from HLA-typed donors.

This clone was recorded a few times. The PCR employed 60 Vbeta primers together with 13 Jbeta primers. The repertoire was sequenced with immunoSEQ multiplex PCR; TCRdb's copy has only in-frame clones and lacks some. Of some 38,000 clones detected, around 68% appear once; the ten largest clones hold 3% to 4.5%. CDR1 and CDR2 (germline): MDHEN, SYDVKM. The CDR3 has 16 amino acids. V was pared by 6 bases and J by 0 bases, with 9 bases of the junction left unmatched. Among the donors, all were healthy bone marrow donors. The chain joins TRBV28 to TRBJ2-7; the match to TRBD1 covers 9 bases. Sequenced input: PBMCs. The source is a man aged 35 to 55 in good health and CMV-seronegative. The CDR3 bases are TGTGCCAGCAGCCGGGCCGGGACAGGGAGCTCCTACGAGCAGTACTTC. This encodes CASSRAGTGSSYEQYF.